This is a list of T cell receptor beta chains from one sample in a study of blood T cell repertoires in COVID-19. Sequencing used immunoSEQ multiplex PCR; TCRdb keeps in-frame clones, though not all of them. This table has 70,000 to 100,000 clones, roughly 72% appearing once. What was sequenced was peripheral blood. Receptors were obtained from a woman aged 55-69 years in a cohort sampled during active or convalescent COVID-19. Each CDR3 is given with its conserved first and last residue. A D gene is named only where the DNA matches it firmly. Expanded clones are given a class, and other clones once, few, many or no size at all.

J: TRBJ1-1; D: TRBD1; V: TRBV5-1; size: few; DNA: TGCGCCAGCAGCCGACTGACAGGGGGCACTGAAGCTTTCTTT; CDR3: CASSRLTGGTEAFF
J: TRBJ2-2; D: NA; V: TRBV9; size: few; DNA: TGTGCCAGCAGCGTAGCCGGGAGAACCGGGGAGCTGTTTTTT; CDR3: CASSVAGRTGELFF
J: TRBJ2-5; D: NA; V: TRBV29-1; size: many; DNA: TGCAGCGTTCAAGTCGGGGGGCGCCAAGAGACCCAGTACTTC; CDR3: CSVQVGGRQETQYF
J: TRBJ1-6; D: NA; V: TRBV7-2; size: few; DNA: TGTGCCAGCAGCTTGCGGAATTCACCCCTCCACTTT; CDR3: CASSLRNSPLHF
J: TRBJ1-1; D: NA; V: TRBV7-9; size: NA; DNA: TGTGCCAGCAGCCCCCCGTCACAGACTGAAGCTTTCTTT; CDR3: CASSPPSQTEAFF
J: TRBJ1-1; D: NA; V: TRBV7-9; size: NA; DNA: TGTGCCAGCAGCTTAGGAGCGCGAGCCACTGAAGCTTTCTTT; CDR3: CASSLGARATEAFF
J: TRBJ1-6; D: NA; V: TRBV12-2; size: few; DNA: TGTGCAAGTCGCCAGAAAGGCCCCGACAGGGCCTATAATTCACCCCTCCACTTT; CDR3: CASRQKGPDRAYNSPLHF
J: TRBJ1-2; D: TRBD1; V: TRBV6-2/TRBV6-3; size: NA; DNA: TGTGCCAGCAGTGGCGGGACAGGGGGGGTCTATGGCTACACCTTC; CDR3: CASSGGTGGVYGYTF
J: TRBJ2-1; D: TRBD1; V: TRBV19; size: NA; DNA: TGTGCCAGTAGTCTCACGAGGGGGAGGACAGGGGGCTTTTACAATGAGCAGTTCTTC; CDR3: CASSLTRGRTGGFYNEQFF
J: TRBJ2-1; D: TRBD1; V: TRBV30; size: NA; DNA: TGTGCCGCCGCCGGGACAGGATACAATGAGCAGTTCTTC; CDR3: CAAAGTGYNEQFF
J: TRBJ1-1; D: NA; V: TRBV10-3; size: NA; DNA: TGTGCCATCAGTGTGGCAGGGGCGGACACTGAAGCTTTCTTT; CDR3: CAISVAGADTEAFF
J: TRBJ1-2; D: NA; V: TRBV4-2; size: NA; DNA: TGTGCCAGCAGCCAGGGACACACTCGGGACTACACCTTC; CDR3: CASSQGHTRDYTF
J: TRBJ2-3; D: NA; V: TRBV10-1; size: NA; DNA: TGCGCCAGCAGTGAGTCGTCCCGGCCCGGGACAGATACGCAGTATTTT; CDR3: CASSESSRPGTDTQYF
J: TRBJ1-4; D: NA; V: TRBV4-1; size: NA; DNA: TGCGCCAGCAGCCAAAGGGAGGGGGGGACTAATGAAAAACTGTTTTTT; CDR3: CASSQREGGTNEKLFF
J: TRBJ1-6; D: TRBD1; V: TRBV28; size: many; DNA: TGTGCCAGCAGTCCGGGACAGGGGGCGATTAATTCACCCCTCCACTTT; CDR3: CASSPGQGAINSPLHF
J: TRBJ2-3; D: TRBD1; V: TRBV27; size: NA; DNA: TGTGCCAGCAGTAGACAGGGGGTAGATACGCAGTATTTT; CDR3: CASSRQGVDTQYF
J: TRBJ2-3; D: TRBD2; V: TRBV24-1; size: NA; DNA: TGTGCCACCAGTGATCGAGGGACTAGCGGGGGGGCCACAGATACGCAGTATTTT; CDR3: CATSDRGTSGGATDTQYF
J: TRBJ2-1; D: TRBD2; V: TRBV7-9; size: NA; DNA: TGTGCCAGCAGCTCCCCGTCTAGCGGGGGGGCCAAGCATCAGTTCTTC; CDR3: CASSSPSSGGAKHQFF
J: TRBJ1-5; D: NA; V: TRBV28; size: NA; DNA: TGTGCCAGCAGCCCTTGGGACATTTATAGCAATCAGCCCCAGCATTTT; CDR3: CASSPWDIYSNQPQHF
J: TRBJ2-7; D: TRBD2; V: TRBV10-2; size: NA; DNA: TGCGCCAGCAGGGAAGTTGGACTAGCGTCCCCTGGGGAGCAGTACTTC; CDR3: CASREVGLASPGEQYF
J: TRBJ2-6; D: NA; V: TRBV5-1; size: NA; DNA: TGCGCCAGCATCGCAGTGCCGGGGGTAAAAGGCAACGTCCTGACTTTC; CDR3: CASIAVPGVKGNVLTF
J: TRBJ1-2; D: TRBD1; V: TRBV6-5; size: NA; DNA: TGTGCCAGCAAAGGGGGCGGCTATGGCTACACCTTC; CDR3: CASKGGGYGYTF
J: TRBJ1-5; D: NA; V: TRBV6-1; size: NA; DNA: TGTGCCAGCAGTGGGAGGGGAGATTCTAGCAATCAGCCCCAGCATTTT; CDR3: CASSGRGDSSNQPQHF
J: TRBJ2-7; D: TRBD1; V: TRBV28; size: NA; DNA: TGTGCCAGCAGGACAGGGCCCTACGAGCAGTACTTC; CDR3: CASRTGPYEQYF
J: TRBJ1-1; D: NA; V: TRBV19; size: NA; DNA: TGTGCCAGTAGCACTGGGACCGGGGGGGAAGCTTTCTTT; CDR3: CASSTGTGGEAFF
J: TRBJ2-2; D: NA; V: TRBV16; size: NA; DNA: TGTGCCAGCAGCGAGGCGACAGTCCGTACCGGGGAGCTGTTTTTT; CDR3: CASSEATVRTGELFF
J: TRBJ1-5; D: TRBD1; V: TRBV28; size: few; DNA: TGTGCCAGCAGTTTTTCGGGACAGGAGCGGCCCCAGCATTTT; CDR3: CASSFSGQERPQHF
J: TRBJ1-2; D: TRBD1; V: TRBV6-1; size: NA; DNA: TGTGCCAGCAGTGAAGCGCAGTCGGGGACAGGGAGGGGCATTAGGGGCTACACCTTC; CDR3: CASSEAQSGTGRGIRGYTF
J: TRBJ1-6; D: TRBD1; V: TRBV6-7; size: few; DNA: TGTGCCAGCAGTTACTTCGACAGGGACAAAGGATCACCCCTCCACTTT; CDR3: CASSYFDRDKGSPLHF